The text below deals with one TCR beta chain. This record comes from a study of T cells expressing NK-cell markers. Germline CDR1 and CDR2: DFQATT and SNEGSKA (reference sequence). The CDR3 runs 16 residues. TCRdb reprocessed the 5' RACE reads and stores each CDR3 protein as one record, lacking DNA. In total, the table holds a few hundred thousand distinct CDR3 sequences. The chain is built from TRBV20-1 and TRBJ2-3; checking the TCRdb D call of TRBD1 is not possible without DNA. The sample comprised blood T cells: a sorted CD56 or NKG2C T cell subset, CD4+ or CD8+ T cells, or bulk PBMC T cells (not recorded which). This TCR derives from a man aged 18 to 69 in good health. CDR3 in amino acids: CSFEGGGLTSTDTQYF.